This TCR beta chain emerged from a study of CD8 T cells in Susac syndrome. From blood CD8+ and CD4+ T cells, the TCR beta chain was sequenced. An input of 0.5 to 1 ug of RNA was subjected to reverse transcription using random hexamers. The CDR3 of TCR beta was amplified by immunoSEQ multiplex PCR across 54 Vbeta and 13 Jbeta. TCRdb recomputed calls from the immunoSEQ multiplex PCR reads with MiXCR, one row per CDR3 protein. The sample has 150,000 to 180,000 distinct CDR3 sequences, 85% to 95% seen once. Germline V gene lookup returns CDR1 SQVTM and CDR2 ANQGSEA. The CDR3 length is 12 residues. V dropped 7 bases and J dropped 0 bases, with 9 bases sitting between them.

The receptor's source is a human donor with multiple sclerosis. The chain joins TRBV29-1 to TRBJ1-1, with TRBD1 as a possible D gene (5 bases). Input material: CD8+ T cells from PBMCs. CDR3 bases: TGCAGCGGGGGACGGTTGAACACTGAAGCTTTCTTT. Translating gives CSGGRLNTEAFF.